This entry describes one T cell receptor (beta chain). Amplification of TCR beta CDR3 regions was performed using RNA transcripts as template. First-round RT-PCR with HTBI primers amplified the TCR CDR3 region. TCRdb re-analysed the multiplex PCR reads in MiXCR, keeping a single row per CDR3 protein. The sample carries about 840,000 distinct CDR3 sequences, more than 30% recorded once. Graves' hyperthyroidism qualified as stable when ophthalmopathy did not progress within 18 months. Uncontrolled infection, other autoimmune disease, pregnancy or lactation disqualified patients from enrolment. This sample was included in a study of T cells in Graves' hyperthyroidism and ophthalmopathy. The V and J ends lost 5 bases and 5 bases respectively, with 16 bases between them. This CDR3 region has 14 residues. Germline-derived CDR1 and CDR2 are SEHNR and FQNEAQ (reference sequence).

This receptor was obtained from a man between 18 and 35 years old with Graves' hyperthyroidism. Material for sequencing was blood. The chain joins TRBV7-9 to TRBJ2-7, with a tentative D call TRBD1 (7 bases). CDR3 nucleotide sequence: TGTGCCAGCAGCCTGCGGGACAGTGATGACGAGCAGTACTTC. It encodes CASSLRDSDDEQYF.